These T cell receptor beta chains were read from a single sample in a study of T cell changes during pregnancy in multiple sclerosis. Here immunoSEQ multiplex PCR was the method, and the copy in TCRdb shows in-frame clones only, minus some. The table shows 30,000 to 45,000 clones, with about 92% occurring only once. This sample comprised CD8+ T cells from peripheral blood mononuclear cells, obtained before pregnancy. The receptors stem from a female donor with multiple sclerosis, enrolled in a pregnancy study. Each CDR3 is given with its conserved first and last residue. A D gene is named only where the DNA matches it firmly.

V	D	CDR3
TRBV9	TRBD2	CASSSSGGVPNEQFF
TRBV9	-	CASSAPTEIDRPDSGNTIYF
TRBV5-1	-	CASSLQDSYGYTF
TRBV5-1	TRBD1	CASSETGVAAFF
TRBV19	TRBD2	CASRTSGSPYEQYF
TRBV7-6	-	CASSPLRGTSNTGELFF
TRBV9	-	CASSVGQLTYEQYF
TRBV19	-	CASSIDGTQYF
TRBV5-3	TRBD1	CARSFSTRDRGCQPQHF
TRBV27	-	CASKAGHTDTQYF
TRBV5-4	-	CASSFYRGSSYEQYF
TRBV28	-	CASSLTGTYSDYTF
TRBV2	TRBD1	CALRQGFGYGYTF
TRBV11-2	-	CASSLDRYNGYGYTF
TRBV28	TRBD2	CASSFPTSGRAVDTQYF
TRBV2	-	CASRGGYSGNTIYF
TRBV19	-	CASSIGLMRTEAFF
TRBV2	-	CAILGIQGGGYTF
TRBV27	TRBD1	CASSFYLGGQNSGANVLTF
TRBV10-3	TRBD1	CAISELDREANYGYTF
TRBV6-4	TRBD1	CASSSQPGQGNLRDGYTF
TRBV27	-	CASSGGYEQYF
TRBV27	-	CASSLLPTWPQHF
TRBV7-3	-	CAIQAGVLASPLHF
TRBV6-5	TRBD1	CASSDRGVGETQYF
TRBV4-2	-	CASSPGLLTGYEQYF
TRBV27	TRBD2	CASSISGDPYNEQFF
TRBV5-1	TRBD1	CASSATGFRSPLHF
TRBV12-2	-	CASRLIGVGTQYF